This T cell receptor (beta chain) came from a study of CD8+CD57+ T cells in acquired aplastic anemia. For the study at large: Sorted CD4+ and CD8+ cells gave an average of approximately 3.1 ug of DNA. The average read count for CD4+ cells in healthy donors was some 9.9 million. General study points: A significant difference in CD8+ Simpson's diversity between patients and controls was not found. Patients shared some 30 CD8+ CDR3 sequences with controls.

On this clonotype: Antigen: not known.

Genomic DNA provided the template from which TCR beta VDJ and CDR3 profiles were obtained. MiXCR, applied by TCRdb to the reads, yields one record per CDR3 protein. This sample has around 230,000 distinct CDR3 sequences, with 60% to 65% found just once. Sample: sorted CD4+, CD8+, or CD8+CD57+ T cells (not recorded which) from PBMCs. The sequence was collected from a human donor in good health.

The CDR3 DNA reads as TGTGCCAGCAGTTGGGGACAGGGTGTCCACGAGCAGTACTTC. Translation: CASSWGQGVHEQYF. The chain couples TRBV12-3 or TRBV12-4 to TRBJ2-7, with 9 bases identical to TRBD1. J gave up 5 bases and V 4 bases, and 6 bases lay outside the gene matches. The CDR3 spans 14 residues.